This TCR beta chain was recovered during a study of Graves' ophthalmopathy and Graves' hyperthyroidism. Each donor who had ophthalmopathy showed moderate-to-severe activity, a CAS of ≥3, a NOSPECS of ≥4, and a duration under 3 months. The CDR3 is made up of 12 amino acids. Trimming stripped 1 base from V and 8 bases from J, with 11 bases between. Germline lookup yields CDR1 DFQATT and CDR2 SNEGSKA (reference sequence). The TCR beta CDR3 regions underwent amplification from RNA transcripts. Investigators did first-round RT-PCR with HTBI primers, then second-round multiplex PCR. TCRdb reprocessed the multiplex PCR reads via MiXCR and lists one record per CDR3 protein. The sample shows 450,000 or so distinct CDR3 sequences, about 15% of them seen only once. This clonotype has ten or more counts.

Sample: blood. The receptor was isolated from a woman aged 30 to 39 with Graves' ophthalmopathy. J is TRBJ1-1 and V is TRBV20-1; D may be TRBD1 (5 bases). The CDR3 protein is CSARGWTIEAFF. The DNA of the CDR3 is TGCAGTGCTAGAGGTTGGACAATCGAAGCTTTCTTT.